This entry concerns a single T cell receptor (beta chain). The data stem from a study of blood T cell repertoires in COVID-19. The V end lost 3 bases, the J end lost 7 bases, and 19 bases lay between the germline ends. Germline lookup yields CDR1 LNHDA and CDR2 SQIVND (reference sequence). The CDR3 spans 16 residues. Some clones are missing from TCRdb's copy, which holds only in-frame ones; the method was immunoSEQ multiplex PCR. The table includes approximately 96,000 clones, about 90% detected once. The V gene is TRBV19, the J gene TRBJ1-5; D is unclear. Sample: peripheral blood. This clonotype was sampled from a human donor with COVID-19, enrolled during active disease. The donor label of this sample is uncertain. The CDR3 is CASSIDNSGLAQPQHF. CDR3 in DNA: TGTGCCAGTAGTATCGATAACAGCGGCCTGGCGCAGCCCCAGCATTTT.